The 8 T cell receptor beta chains below were found in one sample sequenced in a study of T cell changes during pregnancy in multiple sclerosis. Sequencing used immunoSEQ multiplex PCR; TCRdb keeps in-frame clones, though not all of them. Of thousands of clones listed, over 75% are singletons. Material for sequencing was CD4+ T cells from PBMCs (not recorded whether the cells were cultured). These receptors were obtained from a female patient with multiple sclerosis, enrolled in a pregnancy study. Some clones in this sample may be carry-over from other donors' samples.

The rearrangement joins TRBV2 to TRBJ2-3; 7 nucleotides agree with TRBD2. Germline assignment: CDR1 SNHLY and CDR2 FYNNEI. The V and J ends lost 4 bases and 5 bases, in that order; junction bases with no gene match: 3. This CDR3 has 13 residues. The CDR3: CASSGLARDTQYF. The CDR3 DNA reads as TGTGCCAGCAGTGGACTAGCAAGAGATACGCAGTATTTT. Full variable domain (outside the CDR3, taken from reference TRBV2 and TRBJ2-3): EPEVTQTPSHQVTQMGQEVILRCVPISNHLYFYWYRQILGQKVEFLVSFYNNEISEKSEIFDDQFSVERPDGSNFTLKIRSTKLEDSAMYFCASSGLARDTQYFGPGTRLTVL.

This chain joins TRBV11-2 and TRBJ2-7; D unresolved. Trimming took off 0 bases at V and 6 bases at J, with 9 bases between the two ends. Looked up from germline, CDR1 is SGHAT and CDR2 is FQNNGV. The CDR3 runs to 13 residues. The CDR3 DNA reads TGTGCCAGCAGCTTAGATTTAGCTAGCGAGCAGTACTTC. This sequence encodes CASSLDLASEQYF.

The V call is TRBV7-2, the J call TRBJ1-1, with a possible D match to TRBD1 (5 bases). This CDR3 is built from 14 residues. Trimming pared 5 bases from V and 4 bases from J, leaving 14 bases between. Germline assignment: CDR1 SGHTA and CDR2 FQGNSA. CDR3 amino acids: CASSAGGWGTEAFF. CDR3 sequence (DNA): TGTGCCAGCAGCGCCGGGGGGTGGGGCACTGAAGCTTTCTTT.

The genes are TRBV7-2 and TRBJ2-3; 9 bases are shared with TRBD1. CDR3 length equals 14 residues. Germline V gene sequence: CDR1 SGHTA, CDR2 FQGNSA. V gave up 5 bases and J gave up 13 bases; unmatched junction bases: 13. This CDR3 reads CASSHINGTGCKYF. In nucleotides, the CDR3 is TGTGCCAGCAGCCATATCAACGGGACAGGGTGTAAGTATTTT.

The chain links TRBV5-4 to TRBJ2-5, with 12 bases lining up with TRBD2. Unmatched junction bases numbered 1, after V lost 2 bases and J lost 2 bases. This CDR3 comprises 15 residues. CDR1 is SGHNT, CDR2 YYREEE, per germline (reference sequence). CDR3 DNA: TGTGCCAGCAGCTTTACTAGCGGGGGGCAAGAGACCCAGTACTTC. Residues: CASSFTSGGQETQYF.

V usage is TRBV25-1 and J usage is TRBJ1-2; D unresolved. Trimming took 3 bases from V and 5 from J, leaving 7 bases between them. The length of the CDR3 is 12 residues. Germline loops: CDR1 MGHDK, CDR2 SYGVNS. CDR3 DNA: TGTGCCAGCAGTGACGGACGTTATGGCTACACCTTC. Protein sequence: CASSDGRYGYTF.

J is TRBJ1-1 and V is TRBV5-4; no clear D. The CDR3 has 13 amino acids. Trimming cost V 1 base and J 4 bases, with 8 bases left between them. The germline V gene encodes CDR1 SGHNT and CDR2 YYREEE (reference sequence). In nucleotides, the CDR3 is TGTGCCAGCAGCTTGTGGCCGGGCACTGAAGCTTTCTTT. It translates to CASSLWPGTEAFF.

The rearrangement joins TRBV7-2 to TRBJ2-7, with D possibly called TRBD1 or TRBD2 (5 bases each). CDR3 length equals 14 residues. Per germline, CDR1 SGHTA and CDR2 FQGNSA. Trimming stripped 6 bases from V and 1 base from J, with 13 bases between. Here the CDR3 reads CASSLQEASYEQYF. The CDR3 region has the DNA TGTGCCAGCAGTCTACAGGAGGCATCCTACGAGCAGTACTTC.